The 24 T cell receptor beta chains below were found in one sample sequenced in a study of blood T cell repertoires in COVID-19. The assay was immunoSEQ multiplex PCR, and TCRdb's table has in-frame clones only and misses some. The table has nearly 250,000 clones, around nine tenths seen once. The sample consisted of peripheral blood. The receptors come from a woman aged 60-70 years who had recovered from COVID-19.

V is TRBV28 and J is TRBJ1-4, with 7 bases aligning to TRBD1. After removal of 2 bases from V and 4 bases from J, the junction contained 4 bases not matched to a gene. This CDR3 contains 15 residues. CDR1 MDHEN and CDR2 SYDVKM come from the germline V gene. The CDR3 loop reads CASSLRGRDNEKLFF. The CDR3, as DNA: TGTGCCAGCAGTTTAAGGGGGCGGGATAATGAAAAACTGTTTTTT.

J is TRBJ2-7 and V is TRBV11-3, with 9 bases fitting TRBD1. Trimming removed 4 bases from V and 5 bases from J; junction bases left unmatched: 9. Germline V gene sequence: CDR1 SGHNT, CDR2 YENEEA. The CDR3 covers 15 residues. In DNA form, the CDR3 reads TGTGCCAGCAGCTCCGGGGGACAGGGCGGTAACGAGCAGTACTTC. Amino acid sequence: CASSSGGQGGNEQYF.

The table lists this clone with a count of one. The gene calls are TRBV24-1 and TRBJ1-5; D not resolved. Germline loops: CDR1 KGHDR, CDR2 SFDVKD. This CDR3 is built from 16 residues. V lost 2 bases to trimming and J lost 2 bases, with 12 bases between them. CDR3 residues: CATSDSYTRGNQPQHF. The CDR3 DNA reads as TGTGCCACCAGTGATTCCTATACCCGGGGCAATCAGCCCCAGCATTTT.

The chain is built from TRBV9 and TRBJ1-6; D is ambiguous. Per the germline V gene, CDR1 is SGDLS and CDR2 is YYNGEE. This CDR3 has 17 residues. Trimming removed 0 bases from V and 0 bases from J, with 10 bases in between. The CDR3 reads CASSVGQRNSYNSPLHF. CDR3 DNA: TGTGCCAGCAGCGTAGGGCAGCGAAACTCCTATAATTCACCCCTCCACTTT. The variable domain in full, completed from reference TRBV9 and TRBJ1-6, reads DSGVTQTPKHLITATGQRVTLRCSPRSGDLSVYWYQQSLDQGLQFLIQYYNGEERAKGNILERFSAQQFPDLHSELNLSSLELGDSALYFCASSVGQRNSYNSPLHFGNGTRLTVT.

V and J are TRBV10-3 and TRBJ2-7; 7 bases line up with TRBD1. With V trimmed by 6 bases and J by 1 base, 12 bases remained unmatched. Germline V gene lookup returns CDR1 ENHRY and CDR2 SYGVKD. The CDR3 runs to 16 residues. CDR3 protein: CAISPRYEGASYEQYF. The CDR3 DNA reads TGTGCCATCAGCCCGAGGTACGAGGGGGCATCCTACGAGCAGTACTTC.

V is TRBV18 and J is TRBJ1-3; TRBD1 might be the D (6 bases). Germline V gene lookup returns CDR1 KGHSH and CDR2 LQKENI. Trimming removed 0 bases from V and 8 bases from J, with 14 bases in between. The length of the CDR3 is 15 residues. The CDR3 coding sequence is TGTGCCAGCTCACCACCCGGACAGAATTTTGACACCATATATTTT. Protein: CASSPPGQNFDTIYF.

The rearrangement links TRBV4-3 to TRBJ2-5, with D perhaps TRBD1 (6 bases). V was pared by 0 bases and J by 4 bases, with 6 bases between. CDR3 size: 13 residues. Per the germline V gene, CDR1 is LGHNA and CDR2 is YSLEER. The DNA for the CDR3 is TGCGCCAGCAGCCAAGAAGGGGGAGAGACCCAGTACTTC. Translating gives CASSQEGGETQYF.

The chain employs TRBV5-6 and TRBJ1-1; the match to TRBD1 covers 7 bases. V lost 2 bases and J lost 4; bases outside the gene matches: 14. The CDR3 is made up of 17 amino acids. Germline V gene sequence: CDR1 SGHDT, CDR2 YYEEEE. Here the CDR3 DNA reads TGTGCCAGCAGCTTCCGATGGGGCAGGGGGGTTGGCACTGAAGCTTTCTTT. Its translation is CASSFRWGRGVGTEAFF. The variable domain in full, completed from reference TRBV5-6 and TRBJ1-1, reads DAGVTQSPTHLIKTRGQQVTLRCSPKSGHDTVSWYQQALGQGPQFIFQYYEEEERQRGNFPDRFSGHQFPNYSSELNVNALLLGDSALYLCASSFRWGRGVGTEAFFGQGTRLTVV.

The chain combines TRBV9 with TRBJ1-1; TRBD1 matches 8 bases. CDR1 and CDR2 (germline): SGDLS, YYNGEE. V shed 4 bases and J 4 bases; nucleotides not matched to a gene: 6. The CDR3 sequence is 14 residues long. CDR3 residues: CASSSLDRGTEAFF. DNA of the CDR3: TGTGCCAGCAGCTCCCTCGACAGGGGCACTGAAGCTTTCTTT.

The chain is built from TRBV18 and TRBJ2-3, with D tentatively TRBD2 (6 bases). V was cut by 0 bases and J by 9 bases, with 13 bases left in between. Germline lookup yields CDR1 KGHSH and CDR2 LQKENI. This CDR3 contains 14 residues. The CDR3 bases are TGTGCCAGCTCACCACCGGTGCCGGGAGACACGCAGTATTTT. It yields the protein CASSPPVPGDTQYF.

The V call is TRBV9, the J call TRBJ2-2; 8 bases fit TRBD1. Germline-derived CDR1 and CDR2 are SGDLS and YYNGEE. V was clipped by 1 base and J by 4 bases; unmatched bases: 3. The CDR3 totals 15 residues. The CDR3 sequence is CASSVQGASTGELFF. CDR3 sequence (DNA): TGTGCCAGCAGCGTACAGGGGGCTAGCACCGGGGAGCTGTTTTTT.

The chain joins TRBV5-1 to TRBJ2-2; D gene ambiguous. The CDR3 consists of 16 residues. Germline-derived CDR1 and CDR2 are SGHRS and YFSETQ. The ends were cut back, 4 bases at V and 2 bases at J, with 15 bases in the middle. CDR3 loop: CASSPLPYKNTGELFF. CDR3 nucleotide sequence: TGCGCCAGCAGCCCCCTTCCCTATAAAAACACCGGGGAGCTGTTTTTT.

The rearrangement joins TRBV10-3 to TRBJ2-7; D is possibly TRBD2 (6 bases). Trimming took 2 bases from V and 1 from J, leaving 15 bases between them. Germline-derived CDR1 and CDR2 are ENHRY and SYGVKD. The CDR3 has 16 amino acids. The CDR3 DNA is TGTGCCATCAGTGAGGGGTTGGCGGGGCCGTCCTACGAGCAGTACTTC. Translating gives CAISEGLAGPSYEQYF.

The chain couples TRBV9 to TRBJ2-5; weak D call: TRBD1 (5 bases). With 1 base removed from V and 4 bases from J, the gap between germline ends came to 14 bases. CDR3 length: 15 amino acids. Germline assignment: CDR1 SGDLS and CDR2 YYNGEE. The CDR3 region has the DNA TGTGCCAGCAGCGTATTTCAGGGCAACACAGAGACCCAGTACTTC. Protein product: CASSVFQGNTETQYF.

V usage is TRBV5-1 and J usage is TRBJ2-2; the match to TRBD1 covers 8 bases. After removal of 4 bases from V and 1 base from J, the junction contained 6 bases not matched to a gene. Germline V gene data show CDR1 as SGHRS and CDR2 as YFSETQ. The CDR3 runs to 16 residues. CDR3 region: CASSTAGTGNTGELFF. The CDR3 region has the DNA TGCGCCAGCAGCACCGCCGGGACAGGGAACACCGGGGAGCTGTTTTTT.

This clone appeared a few times. The chain employs TRBV7-3 and TRBJ2-7; maybe TRBD2 (5 bases). V lost 0 bases, J lost 3 bases, and 12 bases lay in between. This CDR3 comprises 15 residues. Germline values: CDR1 SGHTA, CDR2 FQGTGA. CDR3 sequence: CASSLTGGSHYEQYF. The CDR3 DNA is TGTGCCAGCAGCTTAACCGGCGGGTCTCACTACGAGCAGTACTTC.

V and J are TRBV3-1 (or the pseudogene TRBV3-2) and TRBJ1-1, with a weak D call TRBD1 (6 bases). Germline values: CDR1 LGHDT, CDR2 YNNKEL (reference sequence). Trimming stripped 4 bases from V and 5 bases from J, with 20 bases between. This CDR3 is built from 16 residues. CDR3: CASSRMPLTGRTEAFF. CDR3 coding DNA: TGTGCCAGCAGCCGAATGCCGTTAACAGGGAGAACTGAAGCTTTCTTT.

The rearrangement uses TRBV4-2 and TRBJ2-7; D is possibly TRBD2 (5 bases). From germline, CDR1 is LGHNA and CDR2 YNFKEQ. The germline V and J ends were trimmed by 0 bases and 4 bases, with 13 bases remaining between them. CDR3 length: 15 residues. In DNA, the CDR3 is TGTGCCAGCAGCCAAGACGATAGGTCGGGGTACGAGCAGTACTTC. Translation gives CASSQDDRSGYEQYF.

The count of this clone is one. V usage is TRBV5-1 and J usage is TRBJ1-3; perhaps TRBD1 as D (5 bases). Germline CDR1 is SGHRS and CDR2 is YFSETQ. This CDR3 region has 16 residues. Trimming shortened V by 4 bases and J by 5 bases, and 19 bases separated the two germline ends. The CDR3 coding sequence is TGCGCCAGCAGCCCAAGGGACTTTAGGGGTCGAAACACCATATATTTT. It yields the protein CASSPRDFRGRNTIYF.

The J gene is TRBJ2-2, the V gene TRBV28, with 8 nucleotides matching TRBD1. The ends lost 3 bases at V and 5 bases at J; junction bases unmatched: 5. Germline-derived CDR1 and CDR2 are MDHEN and SYDVKM. The CDR3 is made up of 15 amino acids. CDR3 sequence reads: CASSFQQGGTGELFF. The CDR3 DNA follows: TGTGCCAGCAGTTTCCAACAGGGGGGAACCGGGGAGCTGTTTTTT.

CDR3 region: CASSIRTSGGARVADTQYF. CDR3 DNA sequence: TGTGCCAGCAGCATCAGGACTAGCGGGGGGGCAAGAGTGGCAGATACGCAGTATTTT. The chain links TRBV21-1 to TRBJ2-3; TRBD2, the D gene given by the table, was not confirmed from the DNA. TRBV21-1 is deemed a pseudogene. CDR3 size: 19 residues.

The J gene is TRBJ2-5, the V gene TRBV6-5; D is possibly TRBD2 (5 bases). This CDR3 has 13 residues. V shed 6 bases and J shed 7 bases, with 15 bases lying between them. Germline CDR1 and CDR2: MNHEY and SVGAGI. CDR3 in DNA: TGTGCCAGCAGAGGCCCGGGCCGGGGGACCCAGTACTTC. Amino acid sequence: CASRGPGRGTQYF.

This chain uses TRBV18 with TRBJ1-5, with 7 positions matching TRBD1. Germline V CDR1 and CDR2: KGHSH, LQKENI. There are 15 residues in the CDR3. Losses at the gene ends were 5 bases for V and 4 bases for J; bases not matched to a gene: 8. CDR3 in amino acids: CASSSRDSLNQPQHF. The CDR3 nucleotides read TGTGCCAGCTCAAGCCGGGACAGCCTTAATCAGCCCCAGCATTTT. Together with reference TRBV18 and TRBJ1-5, the CDR3 gives the full variable domain: NAGVMQNPRHLVRRRGQEARLRCSPMKGHSHVYWYRQLPEEGLKFMVYLQKENIIDESGMPKERFSAEFPKEGPSILRIQQVVRGDSAAYFCASSSRDSLNQPQHFGDGTRLSIL.

This chain joins TRBV5-1 and TRBJ2-3, with 7 positions matching TRBD1. J gave up 0 bases and V 2 bases, and 3 bases lay outside the gene matches. The germline gives CDR1 SGHRS, CDR2 YFSETQ. The CDR3 covers 15 residues. The CDR3 region has the DNA TGCGCCAGCAGCTTCCCGGGACAGAGCACAGATACGCAGTATTTT. Translating it yields CASSFPGQSTDTQYF. Full variable domain (outside the CDR3, taken from reference TRBV5-1 and TRBJ2-3): KAGVTQTPRYLIKTRGQQVTLSCSPISGHRSVSWYQQTPGQGLQFLFEYFSETQRNKGNFPGRFSGRQFSNSRSEMNVSTLELGDSALYLCASSFPGQSTDTQYFGPGTRLTVL.